One and the same sample provided the 26 T cell receptor beta chains below, sequenced in a study of OX40 agonist ivuxolimab in advanced cancers. Clones were sequenced by immunoSEQ multiplex PCR, and TCRdb holds only the in-frame ones, with some missing. The top ten clones hold 11% of a sample with over 65,000 clones, about 90% of them seen once. Here the sequenced sample was CD4+ or CD8+ T cells sorted from blood, taken in a trial of the OX40 agonist ivuxolimab. These receptors all stem from an adult with an advanced solid tumor such as melanoma, head and neck, liver or kidney cancer.

This clone appeared a single time. This chain links TRBV29-1 with TRBJ2-1; tentatively, D is TRBD1 (6 bases). Trimming removed 1 base at V and 5 bases at J, with 15 bases between. Germline CDR1 reads SQVTM; CDR2 reads ANQGSEA. This CDR3 is 15 amino acids long. CDR3 nucleotides: TGCAGCGTTGAAGGGGGGCAGATCCATGACAATGAGCAGTTCTTC. This encodes CSVEGGQIHDNEQFF.

The J gene is TRBJ1-5, the V gene TRBV4-2, with 10 bases that match TRBD1. With V trimmed by 0 bases and J by 7 bases, 3 bases remained unmatched. CDR3 length: 15 residues. Germline V CDR1 and CDR2: LGHNA, YNFKEQ. CDR3 sequence reads: CASSQDATGGQPQHF. The CDR3 DNA follows: TGTGCCAGCAGCCAAGATGCGACAGGGGGCCAGCCCCAGCATTTT.

The count of this clone is one. The chain links TRBV6-1 to TRBJ2-5, with D possibly matching TRBD2 (6 bases). Germline V gene sequence: CDR1 MNHNS, CDR2 SASEGT. The germline V and J ends were trimmed by 7 bases and 5 bases, with 14 bases remaining between them. CDR3 length: 13 residues. This CDR3 reads CASTAWGRETQYF. CDR3 DNA: TGTGCCAGCACGGCGTGGGGGAGGGAGACCCAGTACTTC.

V and J are TRBV27 and TRBJ2-3; D is ambiguous. Trimming took off 1 base at V and 6 bases at J, with 8 bases between the two ends. CDR1 is MNHEY and CDR2 is SMNVEV in the germline V gene (reference sequence). CDR3 size: 13 residues. Written as DNA, the CDR3 is TGTGCCAGCAGTTTATGGACCCAGGATACGCAGTATTTT. The encoded protein is CASSLWTQDTQYF.

The sample holds one count of this clone. This chain joins TRBV7-9 and TRBJ2-1, with D unclear. V lost 6 bases, J lost 7 bases, and 7 bases lay in between. The CDR3 loop spans 11 amino acids. Per germline, CDR1 SEHNR and CDR2 FQNEAQ (reference sequence). The chain's CDR3 is CASRFVNEQFF. CDR3 DNA: TGTGCCAGCAGGTTTGTTAATGAGCAGTTCTTC.

The chain has TRBV4-1 and TRBJ1-2; the D is unclear. The CDR3 is 14 residues long. Trimming took off 0 bases at V and 10 bases at J, with 15 bases between the two ends. Per the germline V gene, CDR1 is MGHRA and CDR2 is YSYEKL. CDR3 in DNA: TGCGCCAGCAGCCAAGATCGCGACACTAGCGACTACACCTTC. It codes for CASSQDRDTSDYTF.

The rearrangement uses TRBV29-1 and TRBJ2-7; 7 bases map to TRBD2. Germline loops: CDR1 SQVTM, CDR2 ANQGSEA. CDR3 size: 11 residues. V dropped 5 bases and J dropped 5; count of bases not matched to a gene: 3. The CDR3 loop reads CSVWGGNEQYF. CDR3 DNA: TGCAGCGTTTGGGGAGGGAACGAGCAGTACTTC.

This chain uses TRBV5-6 with TRBJ2-7; D ambiguous. The V gene's germline CDR1 is SGHDT and CDR2 YYEEEE. The CDR3 contains 14 residues. With 4 bases removed from V and 3 bases from J, the gap between germline ends came to 14 bases. CDR3 protein: CASSPAAPGYEQYF. Here the CDR3 DNA reads TGTGCCAGCAGCCCGGCGGCTCCCGGCTACGAGCAGTACTTC. The variable domain in full, completed from reference TRBV5-6 and TRBJ2-7, reads DAGVTQSPTHLIKTRGQQVTLRCSPKSGHDTVSWYQQALGQGPQFIFQYYEEEERQRGNFPDRFSGHQFPNYSSELNVNALLLGDSALYLCASSPAAPGYEQYFGPGTRLTVT.

The CDR3 nucleotides are TGTGCCAGCAGCTCCAGAAGCGGGGGGGCCTACAATGAGCAGTTCTTC. Amino acid sequence: CASSSRSGGAYNEQFF. The V call is TRBV13, the J call TRBJ2-1, with TRBD2 matching over 10 bases. Germline-derived CDR1 and CDR2 are PRHDT and FYEKMQ (reference sequence). This CDR3 comprises 16 residues. V shed 4 bases, J shed 2 bases, and the junction held 5 bases outside the gene matches.

The count of this clone is one. The chain uses TRBV4-1 and TRBJ2-2; D gene ambiguous. V was clipped by 4 bases and J by 6 bases, with 9 bases between them. The germline CDR1 and CDR2 sequences are MGHRA and YSYEKL. The CDR3 length is 13 residues. This CDR3 is CASSPVGPGELFF. The CDR3 nucleotides are TGCGCCAGCAGCCCTGTCGGGCCCGGGGAGCTGTTTTTT.

The chain couples TRBV27 to TRBJ2-7; a possible D gene is TRBD1 (7 bases). Germline loops: CDR1 MNHEY, CDR2 SMNVEV (reference sequence). There are 16 residues in the CDR3. The V and J ends lost 6 bases and 4 bases respectively, with 22 bases between them. In DNA form, the CDR3 reads TGTGCCAGCAGCCCGGTCCCGACAGGGAGGAATTACGAGCAGTACTTC. This encodes CASSPVPTGRNYEQYF.

The gene calls are TRBV19 and TRBJ2-7; 7 bases agree with TRBD1. The CDR3 totals 16 residues. CDR1 LNHDA and CDR2 SQIVND come from the germline V gene (reference sequence). V gave up 3 bases and J gave up 1 base; unmatched junction bases: 9. CDR3 sequence: CASSIPGQVNSYEQYF. The CDR3 DNA is TGTGCCAGTAGTATTCCCGGACAGGTGAATTCCTACGAGCAGTACTTC.

The chain uses TRBV7-8 and TRBJ2-3; TRBD2 matches at 12 bases. The CDR3 is 16 residues long. The ends lost 5 bases at V and 3 bases at J; junction bases unmatched: 6. CDR1 is SGHVS, CDR2 FQNEAQ, per germline. CDR3 bases: TGTGCCAGCAGCCGAGGACTAGCGGGACCTACAGATACGCAGTATTTT. It specifies CASSRGLAGPTDTQYF.

This chain links TRBV4-3 with TRBJ2-2, with TRBD1 identical over 10 bases. Germline V CDR1 and CDR2: LGHNA, YSLEER. The CDR3 runs 16 residues. V shed 1 base and J 7 bases; nucleotides not matched to a gene: 6. CDR3 coding DNA: TGCGCCAGCAGCCAAGGGGCGGGACAGGGGATCGGGGAGCTGTTTTTT. It codes for CASSQGAGQGIGELFF.

In regard to this clone: Different DNA sequences within this sample yield the same CDR3. This chain uses TRBV5-1 with TRBJ2-3; D is ambiguous. With 2 bases removed from V and 1 base from J, the gap between germline ends came to 2 bases. The germline V gene encodes CDR1 SGHRS and CDR2 YFSETQ. This CDR3 is 12 amino acids long. The CDR3, as DNA: TGCGCCAGCAGCTTTGGCACAGATACGCAGTATTTT. Amino acid sequence: CASSFGTDTQYF.

J is TRBJ2-7 and V is TRBV7-9; a possible D gene is TRBD1 (8 bases). Germline V gene data show CDR1 as SEHNR and CDR2 as FQNEAQ (reference sequence). The CDR3 is 13 residues long. V lost 5 bases and J lost 3, with 11 bases in between. The CDR3 nucleotides read TGTGCCAGCAGCAACAGGGGGGGCTACGAGCAGTACTTC. As protein: CASSNRGGYEQYF.

The chain recombines TRBV6-4 with TRBJ1-2; no firm D call. CDR1 is MRHNA and CDR2 is SNTAGT in the germline V gene. V was trimmed by 0 bases and J by 14 bases, leaving 16 bases between them. The CDR3 consists of 13 residues. The CDR3 here is CASSDSNSGKMTF. DNA of the CDR3: TGTGCCAGCAGTGACTCCAACAGTGGAAAGATGACCTTC.

The chain combines TRBV4-1 with TRBJ1-5; 11 bases are shared with TRBD1. The CDR3 length is 16 residues. CDR1 is MGHRA, CDR2 YSYEKL, per germline. J gave up 2 bases and V 3 bases, and 3 bases lay outside the gene matches. CDR3 region: CASSQDRGLGNQPQHF. The CDR3 DNA is TGCGCCAGCAGCCAGGACAGGGGGCTCGGCAATCAGCCCCAGCATTTT.

The chain employs TRBV7-8 and TRBJ1-3; perhaps TRBD1 as D (5 bases). Germline assignment: CDR1 SGHVS and CDR2 FQNEAQ. Trimming took off 6 bases at V and 2 bases at J, with 14 bases between the two ends. The CDR3 sequence is 15 residues long. This CDR3 is CASSPWGSTGNTIYF. The DNA for the CDR3 is TGTGCCAGCAGTCCCTGGGGGAGCACTGGAAACACCATATATTTT.

The J gene is TRBJ1-1, the V gene TRBV5-1, with D maybe TRBD1 (6 bases). Germline loops: CDR1 SGHRS, CDR2 YFSETQ. V lost 2 bases and J lost 3, with 8 bases in between. The CDR3 has 13 residues. The CDR3 is CASSFPGDTEAFF. In DNA, the CDR3 is TGCGCCAGCAGCTTCCCAGGGGACACTGAAGCTTTCTTT.

The rearrangement links TRBV6-4 to TRBJ2-2; D unclear. Germline assignment: CDR1 MRHNA and CDR2 SNTAGT. The CDR3 sequence is 13 residues long. Trimming shortened V by 4 bases and J by 6 bases, and 9 bases separated the two germline ends. The CDR3 reads CASSGSDSGELFF. The CDR3, as DNA: TGTGCCAGCAGTGGAAGCGACTCCGGGGAGCTGTTTTTT.

Only one count was recorded for this clone. The rearrangement joins TRBV5-6 to TRBJ1-2; the match to TRBD1 covers 7 bases. Germline trimming cut 1 base from V and 4 bases from J; bases unmatched to any gene: 4. The CDR3 totals 14 residues. The germline gives CDR1 SGHDT, CDR2 YYEEEE. The CDR3 region is CASSLFGTAYGYTF. The DNA of the CDR3 is TGTGCCAGCAGCTTGTTCGGGACAGCCTATGGCTACACCTTC.

V and J are TRBV18 and TRBJ1-5; D is possibly TRBD1 (6 bases). Trimming removed 6 bases from V and 3 bases from J, with 15 bases in between. Germline V lookup: CDR1 KGHSH, CDR2 LQKENI. The CDR3 length is 15 residues. In nucleotides, the CDR3 is TGTGCCAGCTCCCAATACAGGGAGGTCAATCAGCCCCAGCATTTT. This gives the protein CASSQYREVNQPQHF.

The chain links TRBV30 to TRBJ2-7; tentatively, D is TRBD1 (6 bases). The ends were cut back, 4 bases at V and 6 bases at J, with 13 bases in the middle. CDR1 GTSNPN and CDR2 SVGIG come from the germline V gene (reference sequence). This CDR3 comprises 12 residues. The chain's CDR3 is CAWTIDRIEQYF. CDR3 nucleotides: TGTGCCTGGACAATAGACAGGATCGAGCAGTACTTC.

This clone has just a few counts. This chain uses TRBV7-9 with TRBJ1-2; the D is unclear. The CDR3 runs to 14 residues. CDR1 and CDR2 (germline): SEHNR, FQNEAQ (reference sequence). Trimming pared 1 base from V and 2 bases from J, leaving 8 bases between. For the CDR3, the DNA is TGTGCCAGCAGCTTAGAGGGCGGGAACTATGGCTACACCTTC. The encoded protein is CASSLEGGNYGYTF.

V is TRBV27 and J is TRBJ2-7, with D uncertain. V was cut by 4 bases and J by 7 bases, with 11 bases left in between. Germline-derived CDR1 and CDR2 are MNHEY and SMNVEV (reference sequence). The CDR3 runs 12 residues. Written as DNA, the CDR3 is TGTGCCAGCAGTTGGAATCTGTGGGAGCAGTACTTC. This sequence encodes CASSWNLWEQYF.